This TCR beta chain came from a study of human T cells and chemical hapten exposure (dated by TCRdb to about 2021). A note on the overall study: The libraries were sequenced as a pool, and the TCR yield per sample differed mostly because of small variations in library volumes within the pool. In alopecia patients, the study followed how the peripheral blood TCR repertoire changed in vivo over primary and secondary sensitization to diphenylcyclopropenone (DPC), a hapten. From each blood RNA sample, both TCR alpha and TCR beta chains were sequenced.

Library creation used RACE. Instrument used: NextSeq 500. During library preparation, unique molecular identifiers were attached to individual cDNA molecules so that TCRs could be counted quantitatively and reproducibly. Turning to the authors' computational methods: The median number of TCRs per sample was 95,638, ranging from roughly 20,000 to 700,000. The Decombinator software suite was used to annotate V, J and CDR3 in the TCR reads. For the PS versus PT1 abundance plots, all samples were subsampled to the same number of TCRs (28,000). TCRs were defined as expanded if absent before sensitization and observed at least eight times at the 2-week time point. TCRdb reworked the public reads: Q25 trimming with fastp, MiXCR clone assembly, productive beta chains retained. Entries are consolidated by CDR3 protein sequence, retaining the most common genes and DNA. These V and J calls are TCRdb output, not the study's own analysis. In this sample the table shows about 77,000 distinct CDR3 sequences, about 8.6% of which occur a single time. 1.7% of the sample rests with the top ten.

The time point label, as the study defines it: healthy volunteer bleed at 6 weeks. Total RNA was extracted from unfractionated whole blood collected in Tempus Blood RNA tubes. Four to six healthy volunteers were used as TCR sequencing controls and were bled at day 0, 2 weeks and 6 weeks. The germline V end is reduced by 0 bases and the J end by 9 bases; junction bases left unmatched: 2. From the germline V gene, CDR1 is SGHTS and CDR2 is YDEGEE. Measured from the cysteine to the phenylalanine, the CDR3 is 14 residues long. The only DNA kept is the CDR3, 42 bases in frame from the first base. Beyond this particular receptor, the publication reports: After repeated subsampling, the strength of the expansion versus patch-test correlation and the threshold at which it became significant changed. The number of TCRs above 1 in 1000 frequency did not change with DPC sensitization; there was no evidence of global repertoire structure alterations.

This clonotype was found many times. This receptor's antigen is unknown. It has no much larger one-base neighbor in the sample; base qualities were not kept. Specimen: whole blood. This chain is built from TRBV5-8 and TRBJ1-6, with 8 bases matching TRBD1. This TCR derives from a female donor in good health. Some clones in this sample may be carry-over from other donors' samples. The DNA reads as follows: TGTGCCAGCAGCTTGGGGGACAGGATTTCACCCCTCCACTTT. This is translated as CASSLGDRISPLHF.